What follows is one T cell receptor beta chain and its context. In the study's own analysis: From reference gene primer amplification, estimates of nucleated cell counts were derived. Sequencing was performed with immunoSEQ multiplex PCR; in TCRdb, only in-frame clones are kept and a portion is missing. V and J calls plus clone size are reproduced from that table; the DNA served to infer D and trimming. The data contain approximately 190,000 clones, over 75% of them singletons. The ends were cut back, 3 bases at V and 4 bases at J, with 19 bases in the middle. This CDR3 has 16 residues. Germline-derived CDR1 and CDR2 are LGHDT and YNNKEL (reference sequence). The data were obtained in a study of blood T cell repertoires in COVID-19. In the study overall: Nucleic acid was either cDNA or gDNA, and it came from T cells, B-cell-depleted T cells, or PBMCs.

The chain joins TRBV3-1 (or the pseudogene TRBV3-2) to TRBJ2-7; weak D call: TRBD1 (7 bases). This receptor was taken from a man older than 75 with acute or convalescent COVID-19. The sequenced sample consisted of peripheral blood. The CDR3 bases are TGTGCCAGCAGCCAGGAACTCGAGGCAGGGGGGTACGAGCAGTACTTC. Translation gives CASSQELEAGGYEQYF.